The entry that follows covers one TCR beta chain sequence. This entry belongs to a study of blood T cell repertoires in COVID-19. Study in general: Material from acute and convalescent COVID-19 was sourced from the United States, Italy and Spain. The cDNA or gDNA used as material had been derived from T cells, B-cell-depleted T cells, or PBMCs.

The CDR3 totals 20 residues. As processed by the authors: Reference gene primer amplification gave nucleated cell count estimates. Here immunoSEQ multiplex PCR was the method, and the copy in TCRdb shows in-frame clones only, minus some. Clonal size and the V and J genes are those of that table, whereas D and trimming came from the DNA. Among about 230,000 clones, approximately 82% were seen once, and the ten largest hold approximately 1.5%. The sequence derives from a woman aged 40-49 years who had recovered from COVID-19. Material for sequencing was peripheral blood. The chain uses TRBV21-1 and TRBJ1-6; the D call of TRBD1 is as the table states it, not checked on the DNA. TRBV21-1 is a documented pseudogene. The CDR3 region has the DNA TGTGCCAGCAGCAAAGGGCGAAGAATACCGGGACAGGCCATCAATTCACCCCTCCACTTT. This translates into CASSKGRRIPGQAINSPLHF.